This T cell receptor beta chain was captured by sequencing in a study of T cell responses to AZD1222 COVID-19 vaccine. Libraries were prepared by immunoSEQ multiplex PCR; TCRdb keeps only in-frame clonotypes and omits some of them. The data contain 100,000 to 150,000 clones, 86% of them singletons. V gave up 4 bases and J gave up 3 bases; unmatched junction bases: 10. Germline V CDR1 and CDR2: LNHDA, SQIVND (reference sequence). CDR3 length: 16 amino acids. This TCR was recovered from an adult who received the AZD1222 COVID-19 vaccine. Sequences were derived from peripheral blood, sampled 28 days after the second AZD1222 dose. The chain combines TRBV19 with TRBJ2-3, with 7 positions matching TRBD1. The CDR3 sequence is CASSKNHRGSTDTQYF. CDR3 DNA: TGTGCCAGTAGTAAGAATCACAGGGGTTCGACAGATACGCAGTATTTT.